The T cell receptor (beta chain) described here comes from a study of CD8+ T cells in alopecia areata. Whole-study findings and limits: Tofacitinib significantly brought down scalp clonality and expanded CD8+ clones among top 100. Lesional scalp displayed greater clonality than normal scalp, most notably in alopecia totalis/universalis.

RNA, once extracted, was reverse transcribed into cDNA for use as the sequencing template. TCRdb's copy holds only in-frame clones and misses some; the assay was immunoSEQ multiplex PCR. This sample yields 200,000 to 250,000 clones, of which roughly 66% are seen a single time; roughly 1.2% belongs to the top ten. Described treatment: oral pan-JAK inhibitor, 5-10 mg twice daily. With regard to this clone: Its target is not known.

V lost 7 bases, J lost 0 bases, and 10 bases lay in between. Germline V gives CDR1 MGHDK, CDR2 SYGVNS. This CDR3 comprises 14 residues. The specimen comprised CD4+ T cells sorted from blood, sampled around week 46, from a patient treated with tofacitinib. This TCR derives from a human donor with alopecia areata. This chain connects TRBV25-1 to TRBJ1-3; D remains unclear. The CDR3 protein is CASTERDSGNTIYF. CDR3 nucleotide sequence: TGTGCCAGCACCGAACGGGACTCTGGAAACACCATATATTTT.